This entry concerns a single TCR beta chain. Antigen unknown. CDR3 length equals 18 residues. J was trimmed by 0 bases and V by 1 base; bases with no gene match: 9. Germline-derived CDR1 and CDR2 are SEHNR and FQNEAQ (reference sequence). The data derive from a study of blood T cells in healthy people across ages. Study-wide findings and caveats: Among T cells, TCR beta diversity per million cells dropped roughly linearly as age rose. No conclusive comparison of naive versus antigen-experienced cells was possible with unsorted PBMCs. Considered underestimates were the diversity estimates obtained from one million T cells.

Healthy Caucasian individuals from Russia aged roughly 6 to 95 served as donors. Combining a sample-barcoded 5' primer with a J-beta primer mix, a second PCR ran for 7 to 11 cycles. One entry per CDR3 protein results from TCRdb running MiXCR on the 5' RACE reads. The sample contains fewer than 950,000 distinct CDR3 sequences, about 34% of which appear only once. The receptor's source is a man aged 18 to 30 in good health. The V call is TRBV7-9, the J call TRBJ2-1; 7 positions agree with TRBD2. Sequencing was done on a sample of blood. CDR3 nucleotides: TGTGCCAGCAGCTTAGATGAGGGAGCGGGGAGCTCCTACAATGAGCAGTTCTTC. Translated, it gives CASSLDEGAGSSYNEQFF.